The 11 T cell receptor beta chains below all came from one sample that was sequenced in a study of blood T cells in healthy people across ages. Primed by a sample-barcoded 5' primer and a J-beta primer mix, a second PCR proceeded for about 7 to 11 cycles. TCRdb called the 5' RACE reads again in MiXCR, with one record for every CDR3 protein. The repertoire holds over 950,000 distinct CDR3 sequences, with just over 50% as singletons. The sample taken for sequencing was blood. Receptor source: a woman aged 55-70 years in good health.

The chain has TRBV3-1 and TRBJ2-5; the D is unclear. This CDR3 region has 13 residues. Looked up from germline, CDR1 is LGHDT and CDR2 is YNNKEL (reference sequence). The ends were cut back, 2 bases at V and 4 bases at J, with 8 bases in the middle. The CDR3 DNA reads TGTGCCAGCAGCCAACGGAGCAGAGAGACCCAGTACTTC. Encoded protein: CASSQRSRETQYF.

A word on this clonotype: Sequence at one end of the junction differs from germline and may be a read error. The gene calls are TRBV20-1 and TRBJ2-3; D perhaps matches TRBD1 (6 bases). Germline V gives CDR1 DFQATT, CDR2 SNEGSKA (reference sequence). The CDR3 covers 12 residues. The CDR3 nucleotides are TGCAGTGCCGCACAGGGCACGGATACGCAGTATTTT. Amino acids: CSAAQGTDTQYF.

This clonotype was found a few times. The chain employs TRBV29-1 and TRBJ2-5, with TRBD2 matching over 9 bases. V dropped 5 bases and J dropped 0; count of bases not matched to a gene: 16. This CDR3 region has 18 residues. Germline V gene sequence: CDR1 SQVTM, CDR2 ANQGSEA. The CDR3 sequence: CSVKGGLAPRGDQETQYF. The DNA of the CDR3 is TGCAGCGTTAAAGGTGGACTAGCGCCACGCGGGGACCAAGAGACCCAGTACTTC.

This clonotype came up a few times. The V and J genes are TRBV6-5 and TRBJ2-5, with D tentatively TRBD2 (5 bases). The length of the CDR3 is 12 residues. Per germline, CDR1 MNHEY and CDR2 SVGAGI. Trimming pared 2 bases from V and 12 bases from J, leaving 13 bases between. The CDR3 loop is CASSYDGNREYF. The CDR3 nucleotides read TGTGCCAGCAGTTACGACGGGAATCGGGAGTACTTC.

The rearrangement joins TRBV19 to TRBJ2-3; unclear D gene. This CDR3 has 14 amino acids. The ends were cut back, 7 bases at V and 2 bases at J, with 13 bases in the middle. CDR1 and CDR2 (germline): LNHDA, SQIVND (reference sequence). Here the CDR3 DNA reads TGTGCCAGTAAGGGTGGCAGTCCCACAGATACGCAGTATTTT. Protein product: CASKGGSPTDTQYF.

The J gene is TRBJ2-7, the V gene TRBV3-1; 7 bases are a match to TRBD1. In germline, CDR1 is LGHDT, CDR2 YNNKEL (reference sequence). The J segment lost 3 bases and the V segment lost 3 bases, leaving 8 bases of the junction unmatched. There are 15 residues in the CDR3. For the CDR3, the DNA is TGTGCCAGCAGCCATCCGGGACAGACACACTACGAGCAGTACTTC. Translating gives CASSHPGQTHYEQYF.

This clonotype appeared a single time. V is TRBV7-3 and J is TRBJ2-1; D is undetermined. V lost 8 bases and J 9 bases, leaving 23 bases between the germline ends. This CDR3 spans 15 amino acids. Germline assignment: CDR1 SGHTA and CDR2 FQGTGA. CDR3: CASCRPMGKRREQFF. The DNA for the CDR3 is TGTGCCAGCTGTAGGCCCATGGGGAAGCGTCGTGAGCAGTTCTTC.

The chain is built from TRBV6-6 and TRBJ2-7; D is unclear. The V gene's germline CDR1 is MNHNY and CDR2 SVGAGI (reference sequence). The CDR3 covers 14 residues. Trimming stripped 6 bases from V and 0 bases from J, with 12 bases between. The CDR3 DNA sequence: TGTGCCAGCAGGCAGACAATCCTCTCCTACGAGCAGTACTTC. This codes for CASRQTILSYEQYF.

The rearrangement links TRBV7-2 to TRBJ2-7; 11 nucleotides agree with TRBD2. The CDR3 consists of 20 residues. The trim removed 1 base at V and 0 bases at J, leaving 14 bases unmatched. Germline values: CDR1 SGHTA, CDR2 FQGNSA. CDR3 coding DNA: TGTGCCAGCAGCTTAGTTCACTTAGCGGGAGGGTACTCCAGCTCCTACGAGCAGTACTTC. Residues: CASSLVHLAGGYSSSYEQYF.

The chain is built from TRBV18 and TRBJ2-5; tentatively, D is TRBD2 (6 bases). CDR1 and CDR2 (germline): KGHSH, LQKENI. Trimming shortened V by 3 bases and J by 5 bases, and 16 bases separated the two germline ends. CDR3 length: 15 amino acids. CDR3 amino acids: CASSPGLAISETQYF. The CDR3 coding sequence is TGTGCCAGCTCACCGGGGCTAGCGATTTCGGAGACCCAGTACTTC.

Worth noting for this clonotype: At one boundary the junction diverges from the germline segment, which might be a read error. This sequence joins TRBV12-3 or TRBV12-4 and TRBJ1-4, with D possibly being TRBD1 (6 bases). This CDR3 has 17 residues. This CDR3 reads CTSSLPRGLTTNEKLFF. CDR3 DNA: TGTACCAGCAGTTTGCCCAGGGGCCTCACAACTAATGAAAAACTGTTTTTT.